The entry below gives a single T cell receptor beta chain sequence along with its context. The PCR employed 60 Vbeta primers together with 13 Jbeta primers. Clones were read by immunoSEQ multiplex PCR, and TCRdb kept only the in-frame ones, dropping some. The listing records 150,000 to 250,000 clones. This specimen comes from a study of cytomegalovirus exposure and HLA in healthy donors. Germline assignment: CDR1 LNHDA and CDR2 SQIVND (reference sequence). Trimming left V 8 bases short and J 0 bases short, with 19 bases between. This CDR3 spans 17 amino acids. This TCR derives from a boy between 10 and 17 years old in good health and CMV-seronegative. Sequencing was carried out using PBMCs. V gene TRBV19 combines with J gene TRBJ2-2; D may be TRBD1 (6 bases). CDR3: CASEATGWSTNTGELFF. The CDR3 DNA reads as TGTGCCAGTGAAGCAACAGGGTGGTCCACGAACACCGGGGAGCTGTTTTTT.